Below are 5 T cell receptor beta chains sequenced from a single sample in a study of blood T cell repertoires in COVID-19. Profiling relied on immunoSEQ multiplex PCR, and the TCRdb table lists in-frame clones only, not all of them. This table has about 110,000 clones, roughly nine tenths appearing once. The sequenced sample was peripheral blood. Source of these receptors: a man between 35 and 55 years old with active or convalescent COVID-19.

The chain has TRBV28 and TRBJ1-1; tentatively, D is TRBD1 (5 bases). With 5 bases removed from V and 3 bases from J, the gap between germline ends came to 13 bases. The CDR3 totals 14 residues. In germline, CDR1 is MDHEN, CDR2 SYDVKM. In nucleotides, the CDR3 is TGTGCCAGCAGTGAACCGACAGTTTACACTGAAGCTTTCTTT. It yields the protein CASSEPTVYTEAFF. Full variable domain (outside the CDR3, taken from reference TRBV28 and TRBJ1-1): DVKVTQSSRYLVKRTGEKVFLECVQDMDHENMFWYRQDPGLGLRLIYFSYDVKMKEKGDIPEGYSVSREKKERFSLILESASTNQTSMYLCASSEPTVYTEAFFGQGTRLTVV.

This rearrangement joins TRBV10-3 to TRBJ1-2; perhaps TRBD1 as D (6 bases). The CDR3 is made up of 15 amino acids. In germline, CDR1 is ENHRY, CDR2 SYGVKD. V was pared by 4 bases and J by 6 bases, with 18 bases between. The CDR3 coding sequence is TGTGCCATCAGTGTTGGACAGTCCCGGGAAGATGGCTACACCTTC. It encodes CAISVGQSREDGYTF.

The gene calls are TRBV4-1 and TRBJ1-2, with a tentative D call TRBD1 (6 bases). V lost 4 bases to trimming and J lost 7 bases, with 16 bases between them. CDR3 length equals 14 residues. Germline CDR1 is MGHRA and CDR2 is YSYEKL. CDR3 coding DNA: TGCGCCAGCAGCCTTATCCCGTTGACAGGTGGCTACACCTTC. It codes for CASSLIPLTGGYTF.

This chain joins TRBV28 and TRBJ2-4, with 8 positions matching TRBD2. Trimming cost V 4 bases and J 5 bases; bases outside gene matches: 7. The CDR3 length is 15 residues. Germline lookup yields CDR1 MDHEN and CDR2 SYDVKM. CDR3 amino acids: CASSSTSGGENIQYF. For the CDR3, the DNA is TGTGCCAGCAGTTCAACTAGCGGAGGAGAAAACATTCAGTACTTC.

The chain couples TRBV10-3 to TRBJ1-1, with TRBD1 matching 9 bases. J gave up 1 base and V 6 bases, and 3 bases lay outside the gene matches. Germline V gives CDR1 ENHRY, CDR2 SYGVKD. The CDR3 is made up of 14 amino acids. The CDR3 bases are TGTGCCATCAGCAGACAGGGGGGGAACACTGAAGCTTTCTTT. Encoded protein: CAISRQGGNTEAFF.